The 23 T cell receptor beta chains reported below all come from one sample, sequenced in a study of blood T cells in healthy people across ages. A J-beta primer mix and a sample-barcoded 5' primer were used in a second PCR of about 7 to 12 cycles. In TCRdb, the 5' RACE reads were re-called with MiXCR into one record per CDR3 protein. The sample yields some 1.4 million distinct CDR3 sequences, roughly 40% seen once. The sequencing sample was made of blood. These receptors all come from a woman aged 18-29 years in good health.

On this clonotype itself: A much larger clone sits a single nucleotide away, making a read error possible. CDR3: CSAVRDRGCTF. The CDR3 nucleotides read TGCAGCGCGGTCCGGGACAGGGGCTGCACCTTC. J is TRBJ1-2 and V is TRBV29-1; the match to TRBD1 covers 10 bases. The CDR3 covers 11 residues. CDR1 SQVTM and CDR2 ANQGSEA come from the germline V gene.

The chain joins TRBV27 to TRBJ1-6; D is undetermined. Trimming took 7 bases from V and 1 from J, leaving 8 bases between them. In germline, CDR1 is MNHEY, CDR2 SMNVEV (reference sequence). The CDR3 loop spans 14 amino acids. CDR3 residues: CASTPGSYNSPLHF. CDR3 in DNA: TGTGCCAGCACGCCGGGGTCCTATAATTCACCCCTCCACTTT.

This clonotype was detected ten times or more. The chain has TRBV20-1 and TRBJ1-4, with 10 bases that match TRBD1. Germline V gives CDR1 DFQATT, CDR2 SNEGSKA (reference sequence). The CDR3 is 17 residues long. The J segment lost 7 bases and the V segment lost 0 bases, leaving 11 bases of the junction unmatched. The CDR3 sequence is CSARDAGQGRGSEKLFF. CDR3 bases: TGCAGTGCTAGAGATGCGGGACAGGGGAGGGGAAGTGAAAAACTGTTTTTT.

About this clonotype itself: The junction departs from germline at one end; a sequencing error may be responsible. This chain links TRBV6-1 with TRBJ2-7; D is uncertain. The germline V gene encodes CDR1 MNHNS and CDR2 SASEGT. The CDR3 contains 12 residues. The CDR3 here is CANSEPLYEQYF. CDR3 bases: TGTGCCAACAGTGAACCCCTCTACGAGCAGTACTTC.

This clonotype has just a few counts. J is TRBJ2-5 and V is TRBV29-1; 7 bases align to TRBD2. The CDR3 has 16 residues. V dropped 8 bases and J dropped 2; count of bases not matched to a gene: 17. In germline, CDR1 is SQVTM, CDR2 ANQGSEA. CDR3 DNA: TGCAGCACCCCTGGGTTGGCTAGCGGAGATCAAGAGACCCAGTACTTC. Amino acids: CSTPGLASGDQETQYF.

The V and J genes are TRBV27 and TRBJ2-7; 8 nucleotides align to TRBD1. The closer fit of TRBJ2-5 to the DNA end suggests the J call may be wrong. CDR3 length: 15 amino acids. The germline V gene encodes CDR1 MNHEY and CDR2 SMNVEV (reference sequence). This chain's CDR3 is CASRPAGGLGETQYF. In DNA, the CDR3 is TGTGCCAGCCGCCCCGCAGGGGGCTTGGGAGAGACCCAGTACTTC.

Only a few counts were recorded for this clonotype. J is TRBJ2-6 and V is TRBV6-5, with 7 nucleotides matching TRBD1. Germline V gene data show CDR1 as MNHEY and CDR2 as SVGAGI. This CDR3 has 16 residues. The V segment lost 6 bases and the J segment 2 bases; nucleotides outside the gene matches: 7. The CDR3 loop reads CASRSSDRAGANVLTF. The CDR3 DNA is TGTGCCAGCAGATCATCCGACAGGGCTGGGGCCAACGTCCTGACTTTC.

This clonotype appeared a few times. CDR3 amino acids: CASSQGLAGDVSYNEQFF. The CDR3 DNA sequence: TGCGCCAGCAGCCAGGGACTAGCGGGAGACGTATCCTACAATGAGCAGTTCTTC. The J gene is TRBJ2-1, the V gene TRBV4-1; 14 nucleotides agree with TRBD2. The germline V gene has CDR1 MGHRA and CDR2 YSYEKL. The CDR3 totals 18 residues. V lost 3 bases, J lost 1 base, and 5 bases stayed unmatched.

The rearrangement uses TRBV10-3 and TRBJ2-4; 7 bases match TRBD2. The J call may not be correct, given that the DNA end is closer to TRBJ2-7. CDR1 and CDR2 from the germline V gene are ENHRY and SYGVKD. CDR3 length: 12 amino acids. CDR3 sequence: CAISREVDEQYF. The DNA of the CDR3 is TGTGCCATCAGTCGGGAGGTAGACGAGCAGTACTTC.

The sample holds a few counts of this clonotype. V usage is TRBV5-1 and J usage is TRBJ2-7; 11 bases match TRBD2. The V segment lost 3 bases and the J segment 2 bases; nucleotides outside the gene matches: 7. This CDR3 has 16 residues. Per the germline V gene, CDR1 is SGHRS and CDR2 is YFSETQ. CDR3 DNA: TGCGCCAGCAGCTCAGGGAAGACTAGCGGGACCTACGAGCAGTACTTC. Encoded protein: CASSSGKTSGTYEQYF.

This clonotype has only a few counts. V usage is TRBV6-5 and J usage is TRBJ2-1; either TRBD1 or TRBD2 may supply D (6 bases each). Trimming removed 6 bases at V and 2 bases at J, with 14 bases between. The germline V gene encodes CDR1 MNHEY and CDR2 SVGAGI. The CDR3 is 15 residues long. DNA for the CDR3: TGTGCCAGCAGCCCGGCCGGGGGCGCCTACAATGAGCAGTTCTTC. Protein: CASSPAGGAYNEQFF.

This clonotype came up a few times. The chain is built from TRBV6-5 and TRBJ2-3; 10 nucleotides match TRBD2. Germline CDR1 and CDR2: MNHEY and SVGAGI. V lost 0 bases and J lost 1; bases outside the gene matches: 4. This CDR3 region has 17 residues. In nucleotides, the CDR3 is TGTGCCAGCAGTTACTCCCTAGCGGGAGTGGGCACAGATACGCAGTATTTT. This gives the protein CASSYSLAGVGTDTQYF.

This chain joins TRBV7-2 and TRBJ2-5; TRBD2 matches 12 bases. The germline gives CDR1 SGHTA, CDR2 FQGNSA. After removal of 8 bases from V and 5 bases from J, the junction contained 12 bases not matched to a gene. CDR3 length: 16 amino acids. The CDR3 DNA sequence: TGTGCCAGCGGAAGGACTAGCGGGACCTCGGAGGAGACCCAGTACTTC. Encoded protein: CASGRTSGTSEETQYF.

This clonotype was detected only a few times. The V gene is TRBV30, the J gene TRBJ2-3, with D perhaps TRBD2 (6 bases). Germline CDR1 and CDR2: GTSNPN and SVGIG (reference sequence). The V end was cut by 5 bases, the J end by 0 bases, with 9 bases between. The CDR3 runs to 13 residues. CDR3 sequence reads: CAWSGTSTDTQYF. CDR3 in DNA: TGTGCCTGGTCGGGGACTAGCACAGATACGCAGTATTTT.

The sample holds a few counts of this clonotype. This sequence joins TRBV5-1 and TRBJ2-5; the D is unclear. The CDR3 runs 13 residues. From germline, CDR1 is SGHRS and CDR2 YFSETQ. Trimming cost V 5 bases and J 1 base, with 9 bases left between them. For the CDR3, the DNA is TGCGCCAGCAGGAAGAGAGGCCAAGAGACCCAGTACTTC. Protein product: CASRKRGQETQYF.

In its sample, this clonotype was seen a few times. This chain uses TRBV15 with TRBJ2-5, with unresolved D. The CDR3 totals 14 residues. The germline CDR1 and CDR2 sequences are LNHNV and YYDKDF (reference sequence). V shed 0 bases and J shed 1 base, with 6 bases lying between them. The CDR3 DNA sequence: TGTGCCACCAGCAGAGACGGGCTCCAAGAGACCCAGTACTTC. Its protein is CATSRDGLQETQYF.

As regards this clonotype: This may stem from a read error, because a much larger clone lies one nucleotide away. CDR3 amino acids: CASSPRWLEGGMDNEQFF. The CDR3 DNA reads TGTGCCAGCAGTCCCCGGTGGCTAGAGGGAGGGATGGACAATGAGCAGTTCTTC. V usage is TRBV12-3 or TRBV12-4 and J usage is TRBJ2-1; 7 bases are a match to TRBD2. The CDR3 sequence is 18 residues long. J lost 5 bases, V lost 5 bases, and 18 bases had no gene match.

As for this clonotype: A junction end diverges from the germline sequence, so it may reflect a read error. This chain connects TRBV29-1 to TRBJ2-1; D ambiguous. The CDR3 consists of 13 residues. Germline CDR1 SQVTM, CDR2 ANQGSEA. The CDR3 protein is CSGEVRMPNEQFF. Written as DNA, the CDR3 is TGCAGCGGTGAAGTACGGATGCCCAATGAGCAGTTCTTC.

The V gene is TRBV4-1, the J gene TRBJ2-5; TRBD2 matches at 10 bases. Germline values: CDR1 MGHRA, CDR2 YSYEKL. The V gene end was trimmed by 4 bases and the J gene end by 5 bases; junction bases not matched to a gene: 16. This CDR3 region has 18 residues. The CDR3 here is CASSPRTPPSGREETQYF. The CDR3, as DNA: TGCGCCAGCAGCCCCCGGACCCCTCCTAGCGGGAGAGAGGAGACCCAGTACTTC.

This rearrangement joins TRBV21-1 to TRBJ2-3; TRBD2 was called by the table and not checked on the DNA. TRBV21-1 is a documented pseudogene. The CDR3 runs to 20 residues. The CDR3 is CASSKLRLGIGRDGTDTQYF. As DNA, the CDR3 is TGTGCCAGCAGCAAGTTGAGACTGGGGATCGGGCGGGACGGTACAGATACGCAGTATTTT.

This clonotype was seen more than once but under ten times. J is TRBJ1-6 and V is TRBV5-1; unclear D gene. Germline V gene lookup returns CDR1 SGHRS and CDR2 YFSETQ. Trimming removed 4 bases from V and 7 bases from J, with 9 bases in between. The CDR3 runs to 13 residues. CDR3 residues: CASSPEENSPLHF. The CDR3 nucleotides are TGCGCCAGCAGCCCGGAGGAAAATTCACCCCTCCACTTT.

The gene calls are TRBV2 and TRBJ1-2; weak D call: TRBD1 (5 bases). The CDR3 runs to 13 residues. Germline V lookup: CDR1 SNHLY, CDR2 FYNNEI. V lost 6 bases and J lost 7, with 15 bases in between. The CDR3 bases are TGTGCCAGCAGAGGGGACCAGGGATCTGGCTACACCTTC. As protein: CASRGDQGSGYTF.

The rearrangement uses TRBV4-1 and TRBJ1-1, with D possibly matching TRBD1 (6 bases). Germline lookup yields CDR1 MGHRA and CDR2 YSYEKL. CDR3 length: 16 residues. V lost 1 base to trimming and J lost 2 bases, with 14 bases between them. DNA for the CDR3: TGCGCCAGCAGCCAAGTTTCGGGCAGGGGAAACACTGAAGCTTTCTTT. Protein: CASSQVSGRGNTEAFF.